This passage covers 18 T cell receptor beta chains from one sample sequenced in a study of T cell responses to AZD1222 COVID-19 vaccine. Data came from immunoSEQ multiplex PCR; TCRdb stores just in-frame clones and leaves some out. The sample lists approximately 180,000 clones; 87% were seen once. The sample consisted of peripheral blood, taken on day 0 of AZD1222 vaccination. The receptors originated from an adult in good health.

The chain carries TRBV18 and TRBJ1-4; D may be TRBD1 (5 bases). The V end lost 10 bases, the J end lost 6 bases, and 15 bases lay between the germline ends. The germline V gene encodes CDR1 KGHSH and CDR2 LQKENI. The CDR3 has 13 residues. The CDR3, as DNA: TGTGCCACCTCCCGATCGGGGGATGAAAAACTGTTTTTT. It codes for CATSRSGDEKLFF.

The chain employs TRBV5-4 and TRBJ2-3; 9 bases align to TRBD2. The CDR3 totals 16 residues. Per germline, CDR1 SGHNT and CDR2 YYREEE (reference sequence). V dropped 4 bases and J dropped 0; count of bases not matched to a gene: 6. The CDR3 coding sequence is TGTGCCAGCAGCCCAGGGACTAGCTCAAGCACAGATACGCAGTATTTT. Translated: CASSPGTSSSTDTQYF.

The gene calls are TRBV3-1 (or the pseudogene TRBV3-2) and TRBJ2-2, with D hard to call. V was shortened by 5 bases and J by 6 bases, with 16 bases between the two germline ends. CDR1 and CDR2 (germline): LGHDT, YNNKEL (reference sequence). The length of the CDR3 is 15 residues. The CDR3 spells CASSSQLTISGELFF. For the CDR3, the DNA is TGTGCCAGCAGCTCCCAACTCACCATTTCCGGGGAGCTGTTTTTT.

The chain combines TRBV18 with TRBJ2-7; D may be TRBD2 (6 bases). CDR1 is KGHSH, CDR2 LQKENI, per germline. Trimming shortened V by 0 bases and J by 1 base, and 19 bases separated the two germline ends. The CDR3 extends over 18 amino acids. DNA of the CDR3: TGTGCCAGCTCACCACCTGGGGCCGGGACTTCAATATCCTACGAGCAGTACTTC. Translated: CASSPPGAGTSISYEQYF. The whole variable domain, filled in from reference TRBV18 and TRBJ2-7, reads NAGVMQNPRHLVRRRGQEARLRCSPMKGHSHVYWYRQLPEEGLKFMVYLQKENIIDESGMPKERFSAEFPKEGPSILRIQQVVRGDSAAYFCASSPPGAGTSISYEQYFGPGTRLTVT.

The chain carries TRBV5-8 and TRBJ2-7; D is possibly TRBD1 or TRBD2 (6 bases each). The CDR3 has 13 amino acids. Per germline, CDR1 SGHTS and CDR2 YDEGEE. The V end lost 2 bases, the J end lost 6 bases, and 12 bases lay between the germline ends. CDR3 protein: CASSFRRGIEQYF. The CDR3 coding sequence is TGTGCCAGCAGCTTCCGGAGGGGGATCGAGCAGTACTTC.

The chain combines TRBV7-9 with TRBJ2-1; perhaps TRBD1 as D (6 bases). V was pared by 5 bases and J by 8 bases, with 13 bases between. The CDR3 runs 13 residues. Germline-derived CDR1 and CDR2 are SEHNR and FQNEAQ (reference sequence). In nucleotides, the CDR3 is TGTGCCAGCAGCCCAAAGGGGACATATGAGCAGTTCTTC. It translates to CASSPKGTYEQFF.

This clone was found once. This chain's CDR3 is CAWSARTSGGNEQFF. The CDR3 DNA reads as TGTGCCTGGAGTGCCCGGACTAGCGGGGGTAATGAGCAGTTCTTC. This chain joins TRBV30 and TRBJ2-1; TRBD2 aligns across 13 bases. Germline lookup yields CDR1 GTSNPN and CDR2 SVGIG (reference sequence). This CDR3 is built from 15 residues. Trimming took 1 base from V and 7 from J; bases not matched to a gene: 4.

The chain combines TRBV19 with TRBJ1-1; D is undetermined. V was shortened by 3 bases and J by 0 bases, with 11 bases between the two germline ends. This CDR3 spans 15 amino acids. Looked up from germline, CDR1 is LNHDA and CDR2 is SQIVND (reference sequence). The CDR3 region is CASSISARMNTEAFF. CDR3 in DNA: TGTGCCAGTAGTATCTCAGCGAGGATGAACACTGAAGCTTTCTTT.

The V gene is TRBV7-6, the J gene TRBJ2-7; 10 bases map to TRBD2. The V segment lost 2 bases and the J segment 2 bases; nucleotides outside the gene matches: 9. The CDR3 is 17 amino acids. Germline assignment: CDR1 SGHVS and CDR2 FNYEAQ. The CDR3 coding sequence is TGTGCCAGCAGCTTAAGGACTAGCGGAGAAACTACCTACGAGCAGTACTTC. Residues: CASSLRTSGETTYEQYF.

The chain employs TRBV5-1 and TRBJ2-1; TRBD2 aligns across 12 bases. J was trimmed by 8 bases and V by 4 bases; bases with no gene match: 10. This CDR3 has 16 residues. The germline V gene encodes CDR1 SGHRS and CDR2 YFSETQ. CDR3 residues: CASSTPTSGSPHEQFF. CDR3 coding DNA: TGCGCCAGCAGCACCCCGACTAGCGGGAGTCCACATGAGCAGTTCTTC.

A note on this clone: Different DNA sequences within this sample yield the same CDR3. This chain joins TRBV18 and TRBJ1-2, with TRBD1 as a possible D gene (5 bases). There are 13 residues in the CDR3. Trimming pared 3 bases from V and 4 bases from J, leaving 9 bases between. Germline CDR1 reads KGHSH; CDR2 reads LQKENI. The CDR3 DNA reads TGTGCCAGCTCACCCGACAGCGGCTATGGCTACACCTTC. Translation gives CASSPDSGYGYTF.

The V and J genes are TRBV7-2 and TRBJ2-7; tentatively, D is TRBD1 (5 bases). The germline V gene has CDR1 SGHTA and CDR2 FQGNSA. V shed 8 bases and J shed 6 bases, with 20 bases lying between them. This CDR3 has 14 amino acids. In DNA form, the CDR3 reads TGTGCCAGCCATGTTAAAGGGGCGTCTTTCGAGCAGTACTTC. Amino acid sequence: CASHVKGASFEQYF.

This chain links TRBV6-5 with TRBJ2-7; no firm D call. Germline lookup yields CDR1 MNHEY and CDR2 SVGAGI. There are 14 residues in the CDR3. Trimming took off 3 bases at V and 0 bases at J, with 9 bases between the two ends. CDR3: CASSYDGDSYEQYF. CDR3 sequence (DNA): TGTGCCAGCAGTTATGATGGCGACTCCTACGAGCAGTACTTC.

The CDR3 sequence is CASSEYSGAGANVLTF. In DNA, the CDR3 is TGTGCCAGCAGTGAATACTCCGGGGCAGGGGCCAACGTCCTGACTTTC. The chain employs TRBV6-1 and TRBJ2-6; either TRBD1 or TRBD2 may supply D (5 bases each). The CDR3 consists of 16 residues. In germline, CDR1 is MNHNS, CDR2 SASEGT. Trimming cost V 2 bases and J 4 bases, with 12 bases left between them.

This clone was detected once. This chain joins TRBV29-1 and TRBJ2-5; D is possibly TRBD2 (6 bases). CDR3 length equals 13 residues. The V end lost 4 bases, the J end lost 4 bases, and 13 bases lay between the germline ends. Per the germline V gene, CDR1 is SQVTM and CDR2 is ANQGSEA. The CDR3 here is CSVGALGGETQYF. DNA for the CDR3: TGCAGCGTTGGGGCTTTGGGGGGAGAGACCCAGTACTTC.

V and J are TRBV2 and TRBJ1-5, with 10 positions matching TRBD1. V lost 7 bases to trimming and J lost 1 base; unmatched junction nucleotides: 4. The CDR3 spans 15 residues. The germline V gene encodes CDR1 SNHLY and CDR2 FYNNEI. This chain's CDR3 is CASKGQGPSNQPQHF. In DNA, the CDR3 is TGTGCCAGCAAGGGACAGGGGCCGAGCAATCAGCCCCAGCATTTT.

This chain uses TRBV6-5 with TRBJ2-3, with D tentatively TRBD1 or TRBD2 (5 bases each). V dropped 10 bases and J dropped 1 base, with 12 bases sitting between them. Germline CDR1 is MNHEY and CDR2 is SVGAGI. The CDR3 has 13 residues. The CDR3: CATARDGTDTQYF. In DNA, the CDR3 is TGTGCCACGGCGAGGGACGGCACAGATACGCAGTATTTT.

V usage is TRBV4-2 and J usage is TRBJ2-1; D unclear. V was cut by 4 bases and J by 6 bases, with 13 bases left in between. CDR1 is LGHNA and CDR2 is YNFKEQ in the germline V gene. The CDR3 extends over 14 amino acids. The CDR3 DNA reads TGTGCCAGCAGCCCGCGGCGAGAGTCCAATGAGCAGTTCTTC. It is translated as CASSPRRESNEQFF.